Below, one TCR beta chain is given with its context. The protocol was immunoSEQ multiplex PCR, while the TCRdb copy is restricted to in-frame clones and leaves out a portion. The table includes some 110,000 clones, roughly 90% detected once. These data are taken from a study of CD4+ T cells in melanoma. Germline V gene sequence: CDR1 SGDLS, CDR2 YYNGEE. CDR3 length: 13 amino acids. V shed 1 base and J shed 1 base, with 5 bases lying between them. The sample consisted of peripheral blood. V gene TRBV9 combines with J gene TRBJ1-1; D gene uncertain. The source of this sequence is a human donor with melanoma. As DNA, the CDR3 is TGTGCCAGCAGCGTATTCTGGAACACTGAAGCTTTCTTT. This sequence encodes CASSVFWNTEAFF.